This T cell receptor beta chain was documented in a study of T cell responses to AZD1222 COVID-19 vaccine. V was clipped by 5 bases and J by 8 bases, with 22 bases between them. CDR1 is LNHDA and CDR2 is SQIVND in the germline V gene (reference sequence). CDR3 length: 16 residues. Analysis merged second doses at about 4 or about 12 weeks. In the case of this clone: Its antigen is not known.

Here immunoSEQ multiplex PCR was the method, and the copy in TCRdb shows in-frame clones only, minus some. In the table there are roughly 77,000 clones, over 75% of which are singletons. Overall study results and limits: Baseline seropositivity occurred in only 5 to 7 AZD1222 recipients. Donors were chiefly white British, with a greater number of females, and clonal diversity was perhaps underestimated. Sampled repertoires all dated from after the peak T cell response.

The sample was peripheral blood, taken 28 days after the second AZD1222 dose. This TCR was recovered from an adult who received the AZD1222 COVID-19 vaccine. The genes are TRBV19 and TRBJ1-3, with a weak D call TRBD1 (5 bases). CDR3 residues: CASSPIDSPSSHTIYF. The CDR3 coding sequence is TGTGCCAGTAGTCCCATCGACAGCCCAAGTTCTCACACCATATATTTT.